This entry lists 10 T cell receptor beta chains sequenced from one sample in a study of blood T cell repertoires in COVID-19. The data were produced by immunoSEQ multiplex PCR, yet TCRdb's version contains in-frame clones alone and is incomplete. Of hundreds of thousands of clones in the sample, more than 75% were seen once. The source material was peripheral blood. These receptors all come from a woman in her forties or fifties with active or convalescent COVID-19.

The V call is TRBV28, the J call TRBJ2-7, with 10 positions matching TRBD1. V dropped 4 bases and J dropped 4; count of bases not matched to a gene: 7. The CDR3 length is 15 residues. Germline V gives CDR1 MDHEN, CDR2 SYDVKM. The DNA of the CDR3 is TGTGCCAGCAGTTATAGGGGACAGGGGACTTACGAGCAGTACTTC. This encodes CASSYRGQGTYEQYF.

The chain recombines TRBV6-5 with TRBJ1-2, with 8 nucleotides matching TRBD1. J lost 6 bases, V lost 6 bases, and 3 bases had no gene match. Germline CDR1 MNHEY, CDR2 SVGAGI. The CDR3 is 12 amino acids. DNA of the CDR3: TGTGCCAGCAGACCACAGGGGGATGGCTACACCTTC. Translating it yields CASRPQGDGYTF.

Regarding this clone: The junction and the germline gene differ at one end; a read error may be behind it. The chain uses TRBV5-6 and TRBJ2-1; D possibly corresponds to TRBD1 (5 bases). Germline V gene lookup returns CDR1 SGHDT and CDR2 YYEEEE. The CDR3 runs 15 residues. CDR3 nucleotides: TGTGCCAGCAGGTTGGGGCTAGTAGTAAGGAATGAGCAGTTCTTC. This sequence encodes CASRLGLVVRNEQFF.

This chain links TRBV10-3 with TRBJ2-7; TRBD1 matches 8 bases. CDR1 is ENHRY and CDR2 is SYGVKD in the germline V gene. CDR3 size: 13 residues. J gave up 2 bases and V 6 bases, and 3 bases lay outside the gene matches. DNA of the CDR3: TGTGCCATCAGCGGACAGGGCACCTACGAGCAGTACTTC. Protein sequence: CAISGQGTYEQYF.

The V gene is TRBV28, the J gene TRBJ2-7, with 12 bases fitting TRBD2. This CDR3 region has 13 residues. The germline gives CDR1 MDHEN, CDR2 SYDVKM. V lost 7 bases to trimming and J lost 6 bases; unmatched junction nucleotides: 4. Here the CDR3 DNA reads TGTGCCAGCACCCGGACTAGCGGGACCGAGCAGTACTTC. Its translation: CASTRTSGTEQYF.

This sequence joins TRBV2 and TRBJ1-2, with 7 bases that match TRBD1. CDR3 size: 13 residues. Trimming removed 5 bases from V and 5 bases from J; junction bases left unmatched: 5. CDR1 SNHLY and CDR2 FYNNEI come from the germline V gene. CDR3 sequence (DNA): TGTGCCAGCAGTAGGACAGGCCAATATGGCTACACCTTC. It yields the protein CASSRTGQYGYTF.

The chain uses TRBV11-2 and TRBJ1-1; D remains unclear. V was cut by 1 base and J by 6 bases, with 6 bases left in between. The CDR3 covers 12 residues. Looked up from germline, CDR1 is SGHAT and CDR2 is FQNNGV. This CDR3 is CASSLVAPEAFF. The CDR3 bases are TGTGCCAGCAGCTTAGTGGCCCCTGAAGCTTTCTTT.

The rearrangement joins TRBV28 to TRBJ2-1; TRBD1 is a possible D gene (5 bases). The germline V and J ends were trimmed by 2 bases and 9 bases, with 17 bases remaining between them. Per the germline V gene, CDR1 is MDHEN and CDR2 is SYDVKM. CDR3 length equals 15 residues. CDR3 residues: CASSLGRQGMVEQFF. The DNA for the CDR3 is TGTGCCAGCAGTTTAGGACGGCAGGGCATGGTTGAGCAGTTCTTC.

This CDR3 reads CASSLSGQYNQPQHF. In DNA, the CDR3 is TGTGCCAGCAGCTTAAGTGGCCAGTACAATCAGCCCCAGCATTTT. The V call is TRBV11-2, the J call TRBJ1-5; D not resolved. V was pared by 2 bases and J by 3 bases, with 11 bases between. Looked up from germline, CDR1 is SGHAT and CDR2 is FQNNGV. The CDR3 is 15 amino acids. Filled out from reference TRBV11-2 and TRBJ1-5, the complete variable domain reads EAGVAQSPRYKIIEKRQSVAFWCNPISGHATLYWYQQILGQGPKLLIQFQNNGVVDDSQLPKDRFSAERLKGVDSTLKIQPAKLEDSAVYLCASSLSGQYNQPQHFGDGTRLSIL.

This clone was seen a single time. The rearrangement uses TRBV11-3 and TRBJ2-7; TRBD1 matches 9 bases. Germline CDR1 and CDR2: SGHNT and YENEEA. The CDR3 totals 14 residues. The ends lost 4 bases at V and 5 bases at J; junction bases unmatched: 6. CDR3: CASSSGQGKNEQYF. In nucleotides, the CDR3 is TGTGCCAGCAGCTCGGGACAGGGAAAAAACGAGCAGTACTTC. The variable domain in full, completed from reference TRBV11-3 and TRBJ2-7, reads EAGVVQSPRYKIIEKKQPVAFWCNPISGHNTLYWYLQNLGQGPELLIRYENEEAVDDSQLPKDRFSAERLKGVDSTLKIQPAELGDSAVYLCASSSGQGKNEQYFGPGTRLTVT.